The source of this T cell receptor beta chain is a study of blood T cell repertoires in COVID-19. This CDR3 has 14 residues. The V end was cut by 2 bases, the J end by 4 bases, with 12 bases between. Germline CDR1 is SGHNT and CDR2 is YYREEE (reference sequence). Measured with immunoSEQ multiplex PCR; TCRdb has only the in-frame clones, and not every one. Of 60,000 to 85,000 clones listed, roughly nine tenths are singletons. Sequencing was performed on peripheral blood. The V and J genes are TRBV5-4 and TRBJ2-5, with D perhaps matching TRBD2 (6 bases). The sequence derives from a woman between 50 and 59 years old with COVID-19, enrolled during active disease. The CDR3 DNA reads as TGTGCCAGCAGCTTTGGACTAACCCGAGAGACCCAGTACTTC. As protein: CASSFGLTRETQYF.